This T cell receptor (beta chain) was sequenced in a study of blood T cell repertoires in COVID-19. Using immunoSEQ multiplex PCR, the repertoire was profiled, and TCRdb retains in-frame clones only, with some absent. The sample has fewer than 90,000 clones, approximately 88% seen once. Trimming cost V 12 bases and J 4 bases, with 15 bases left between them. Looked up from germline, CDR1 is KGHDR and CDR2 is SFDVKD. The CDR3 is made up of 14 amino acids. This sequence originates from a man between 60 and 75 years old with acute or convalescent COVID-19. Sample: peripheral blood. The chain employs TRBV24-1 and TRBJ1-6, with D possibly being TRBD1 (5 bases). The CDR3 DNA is TGTGCCGCCGCAGACGGGGGATATAATTCACCCCTCCACTTT. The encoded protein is CAAADGGYNSPLHF.